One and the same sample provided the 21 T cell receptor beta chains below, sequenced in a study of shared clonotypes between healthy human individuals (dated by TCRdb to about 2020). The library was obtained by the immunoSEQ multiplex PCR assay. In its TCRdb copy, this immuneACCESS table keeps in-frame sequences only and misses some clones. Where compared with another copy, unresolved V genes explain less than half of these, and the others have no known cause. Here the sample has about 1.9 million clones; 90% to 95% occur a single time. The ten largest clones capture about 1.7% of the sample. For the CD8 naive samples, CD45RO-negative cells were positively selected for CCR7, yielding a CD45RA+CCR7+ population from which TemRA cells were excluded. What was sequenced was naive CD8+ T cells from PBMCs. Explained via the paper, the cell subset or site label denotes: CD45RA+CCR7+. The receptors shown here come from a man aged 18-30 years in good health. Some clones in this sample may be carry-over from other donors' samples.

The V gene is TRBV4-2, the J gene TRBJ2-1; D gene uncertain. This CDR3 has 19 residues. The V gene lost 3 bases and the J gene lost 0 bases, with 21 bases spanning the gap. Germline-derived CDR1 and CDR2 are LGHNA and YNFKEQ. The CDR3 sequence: CASSQWPHVALISYNEQFF. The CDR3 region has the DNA TGTGCCAGCAGCCAGTGGCCCCATGTGGCCCTCATCTCCTACAATGAGCAGTTCTTC.

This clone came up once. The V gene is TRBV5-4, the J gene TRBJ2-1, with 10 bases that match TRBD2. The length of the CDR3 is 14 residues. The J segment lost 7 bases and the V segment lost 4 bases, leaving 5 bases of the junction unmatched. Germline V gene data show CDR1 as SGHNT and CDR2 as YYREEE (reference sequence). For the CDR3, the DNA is TGTGCCAGCAGCCTGGGACTAGCGAGGAATGAGCAGTTCTTC. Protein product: CASSLGLARNEQFF.

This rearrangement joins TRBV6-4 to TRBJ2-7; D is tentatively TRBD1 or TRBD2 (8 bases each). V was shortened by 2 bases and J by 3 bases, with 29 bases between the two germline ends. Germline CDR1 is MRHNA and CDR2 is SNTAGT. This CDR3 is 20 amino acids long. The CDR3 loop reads CASSDRGGNDRGVAIYEQYF. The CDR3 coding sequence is TGTGCCAGCAGTGACCGGGGGGGGAACGACAGGGGAGTTGCTATCTACGAGCAGTACTTC.

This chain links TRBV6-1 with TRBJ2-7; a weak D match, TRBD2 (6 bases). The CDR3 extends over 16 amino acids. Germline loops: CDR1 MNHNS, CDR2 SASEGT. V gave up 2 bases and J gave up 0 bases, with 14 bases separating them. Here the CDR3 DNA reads TGTGCCAGCAGTGAATTTACTAGCAGTAGCTCCTACGAGCAGTACTTC. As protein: CASSEFTSSSSYEQYF.

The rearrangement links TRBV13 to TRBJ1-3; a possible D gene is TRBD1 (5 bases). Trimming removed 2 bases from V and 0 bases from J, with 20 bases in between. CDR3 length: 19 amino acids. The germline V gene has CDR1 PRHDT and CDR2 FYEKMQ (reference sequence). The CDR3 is CASSLRDLWEGTSGNTIYF. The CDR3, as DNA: TGTGCCAGCAGCTTAAGGGACTTATGGGAGGGCACCTCTGGAAACACCATATATTTT.

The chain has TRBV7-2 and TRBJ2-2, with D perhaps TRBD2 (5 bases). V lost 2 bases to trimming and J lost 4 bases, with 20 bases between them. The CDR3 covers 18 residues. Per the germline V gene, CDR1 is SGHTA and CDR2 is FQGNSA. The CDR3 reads CASSLIVAGEGFTGELFF. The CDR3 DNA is TGTGCCAGCAGCTTAATAGTCGCGGGCGAGGGTTTCACCGGGGAGCTGTTTTTT. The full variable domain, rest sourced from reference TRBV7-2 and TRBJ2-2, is GAGVSQSPSNKVTEKGKDVELRCDPISGHTALYWYRQSLGQGLEFLIYFQGNSAPDKSGLPSDRFSAERTGGSVSTLTIQRTQQEDSAVYLCASSLIVAGEGFTGELFFGEGSRLTVL.

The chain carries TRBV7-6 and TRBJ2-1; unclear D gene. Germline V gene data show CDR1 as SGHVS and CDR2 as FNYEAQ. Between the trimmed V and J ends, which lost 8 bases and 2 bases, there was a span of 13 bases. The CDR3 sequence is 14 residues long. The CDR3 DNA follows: TGTGCCAGCGTCGGCGGAGAGCCCTACAATGAGCAGTTCTTC. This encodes CASVGGEPYNEQFF.

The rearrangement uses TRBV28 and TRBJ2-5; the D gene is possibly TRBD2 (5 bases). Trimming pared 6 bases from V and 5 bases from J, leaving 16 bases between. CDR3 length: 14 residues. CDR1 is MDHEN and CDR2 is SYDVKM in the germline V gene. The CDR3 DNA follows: TGTGCCAGCAGGGCGCAGGACTGGGCGGAGACCCAGTACTTC. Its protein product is CASRAQDWAETQYF. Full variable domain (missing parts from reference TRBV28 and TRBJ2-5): DVKVTQSSRYLVKRTGEKVFLECVQDMDHENMFWYRQDPGLGLRLIYFSYDVKMKEKGDIPEGYSVSREKKERFSLILESASTNQTSMYLCASRAQDWAETQYFGPGTRLLVL.

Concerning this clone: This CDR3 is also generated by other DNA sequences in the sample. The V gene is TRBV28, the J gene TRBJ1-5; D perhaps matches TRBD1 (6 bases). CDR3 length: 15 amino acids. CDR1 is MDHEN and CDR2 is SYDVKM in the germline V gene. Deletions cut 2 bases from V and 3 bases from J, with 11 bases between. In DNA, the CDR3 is TGTGCCAGCAGTTTAAGTACAGGGACCAATCAGCCCCAGCATTTT. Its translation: CASSLSTGTNQPQHF.

For the CDR3, the DNA is TGTGCCAGCAGTTCTAGGCCAGGGAACTACGAGCAGTACTTC. Protein: CASSSRPGNYEQYF. The gene calls are TRBV28 and TRBJ2-5; a possible D gene is TRBD1 (5 bases). The J call may not be correct, given that the DNA end is closer to TRBJ2-7. The germline CDR1 and CDR2 sequences are MDHEN and SYDVKM. CDR3 size: 14 residues.

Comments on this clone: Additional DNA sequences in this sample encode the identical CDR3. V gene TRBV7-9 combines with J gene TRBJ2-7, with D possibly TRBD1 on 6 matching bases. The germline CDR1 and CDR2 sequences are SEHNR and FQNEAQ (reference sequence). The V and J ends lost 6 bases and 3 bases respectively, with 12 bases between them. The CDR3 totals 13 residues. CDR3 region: CASRLAGDYEQYF. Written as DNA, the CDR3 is TGTGCCAGCAGGCTGGCAGGGGACTACGAGCAGTACTTC.

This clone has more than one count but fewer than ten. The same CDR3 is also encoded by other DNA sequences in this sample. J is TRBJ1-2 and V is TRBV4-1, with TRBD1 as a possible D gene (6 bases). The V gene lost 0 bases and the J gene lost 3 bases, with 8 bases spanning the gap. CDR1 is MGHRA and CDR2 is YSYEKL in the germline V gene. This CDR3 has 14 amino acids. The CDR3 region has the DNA TGCGCCAGCAGCCAAGATCCAGGGGACTATGGCTACACCTTC. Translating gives CASSQDPGDYGYTF.

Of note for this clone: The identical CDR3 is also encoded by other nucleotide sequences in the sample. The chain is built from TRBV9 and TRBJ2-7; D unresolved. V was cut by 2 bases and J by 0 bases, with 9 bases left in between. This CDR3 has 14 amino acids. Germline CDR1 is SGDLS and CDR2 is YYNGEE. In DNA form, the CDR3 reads TGTGCCAGCAGCGTCGGCCGGGCCTCCTACGAGCAGTACTTC. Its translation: CASSVGRASYEQYF. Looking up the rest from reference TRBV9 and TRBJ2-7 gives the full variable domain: DSGVTQTPKHLITATGQRVTLRCSPRSGDLSVYWYQQSLDQGLQFLIQYYNGEERAKGNILERFSAQQFPDLHSELNLSSLELGDSALYFCASSVGRASYEQYFGPGTRLTVT.

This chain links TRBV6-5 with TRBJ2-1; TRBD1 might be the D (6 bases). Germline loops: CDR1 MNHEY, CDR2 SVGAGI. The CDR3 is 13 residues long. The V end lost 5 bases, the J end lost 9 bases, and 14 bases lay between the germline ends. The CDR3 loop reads CASSPDRRSEQFF. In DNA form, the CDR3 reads TGTGCCAGCAGTCCCGACAGGCGCTCTGAGCAGTTCTTC.

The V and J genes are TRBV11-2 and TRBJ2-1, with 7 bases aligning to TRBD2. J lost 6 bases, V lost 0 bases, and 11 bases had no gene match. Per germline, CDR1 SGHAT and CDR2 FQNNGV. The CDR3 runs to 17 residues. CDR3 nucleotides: TGTGCCAGCAGCTTAGAGGAGACGGCGGGAGCGATCAATGAGCAGTTCTTC. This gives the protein CASSLEETAGAINEQFF.

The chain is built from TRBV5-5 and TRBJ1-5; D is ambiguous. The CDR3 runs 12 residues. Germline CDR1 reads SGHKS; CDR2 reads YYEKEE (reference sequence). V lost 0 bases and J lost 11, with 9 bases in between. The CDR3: CASSLVTGTQHF. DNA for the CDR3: TGTGCCAGCAGCTTGGTGACGGGTACCCAGCATTTT.

This CDR3 reads CASSQDIQGLPLVSSGNTIYF. CDR3 in DNA: TGTGCCAGCAGCCAAGATATCCAGGGTCTACCCCTCGTGAGCTCTGGAAACACCATATATTTT. The rearrangement uses TRBV4-2 and TRBJ1-3, with D perhaps TRBD1 (5 bases). Germline loops: CDR1 LGHNA, CDR2 YNFKEQ. V was pared by 0 bases and J by 0 bases, with 24 bases between. The length of the CDR3 is 21 residues.

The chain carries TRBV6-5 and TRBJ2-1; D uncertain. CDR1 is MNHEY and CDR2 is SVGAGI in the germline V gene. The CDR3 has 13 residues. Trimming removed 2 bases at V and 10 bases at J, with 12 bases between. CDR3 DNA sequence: TGTGCCAGCAGTTACAATATTGCGGCCGAGCAGTTCTTC. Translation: CASSYNIAAEQFF.

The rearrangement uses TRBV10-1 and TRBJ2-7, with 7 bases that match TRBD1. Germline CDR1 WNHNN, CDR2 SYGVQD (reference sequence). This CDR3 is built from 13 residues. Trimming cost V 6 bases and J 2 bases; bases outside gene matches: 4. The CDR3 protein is CASSPGQTYEQYF. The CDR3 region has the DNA TGCGCCAGCAGCCCGGGACAGACCTACGAGCAGTACTTC.

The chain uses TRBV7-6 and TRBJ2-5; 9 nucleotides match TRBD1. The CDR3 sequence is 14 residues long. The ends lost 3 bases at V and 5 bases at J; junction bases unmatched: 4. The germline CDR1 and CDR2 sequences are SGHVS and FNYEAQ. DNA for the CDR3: TGTGCCAGCAGCTTCGGGACAGGGTGGGAGACCCAGTACTTC. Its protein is CASSFGTGWETQYF.

The CDR3 sequence: CASSPFGGGNYEQYF. CDR3 in DNA: TGTGCCAGCAGTCCGTTCGGTGGAGGGAACTACGAGCAGTACTTC. The chain has TRBV6-5 and TRBJ2-7; TRBD2 is a possible D gene (6 bases). The germline V gene has CDR1 MNHEY and CDR2 SVGAGI. Trimming removed 5 bases at V and 3 bases at J, with 17 bases between. The CDR3 runs 15 residues.